This T cell receptor (beta chain) was retrieved from a study of CD8 T cells in ankylosing spondylitis. Findings and limits, study-wide: The study looked at matched synovial fluid samples from ankylosing spondylitis patients. Disease-linked clones were reported to be significantly enriched there. In ankylosing spondylitis blood, a motif of about 8 highly homologous TCR beta variants appeared characteristic.

CDR1 is MNHEY, CDR2 SVGAGI, per germline. The V end was cut by 7 bases, the J end by 3 bases, with 6 bases between. This CDR3 comprises 12 residues. Libraries for TCR beta were made by quantitative 5'-RACE with molecular barcodes. MiXCR, applied by TCRdb to the 5' RACE reads, yields one record per CDR3 protein. Altogether 670,000 or so distinct CDR3 sequences are present, over 15% being singletons, with the ten largest covering 19%. A remark on this clonotype: Antigen unknown.

This receptor was identified in a male donor with ankylosing spondylitis. The specimen was blood, either unsorted or a sorted T cell fraction (not recorded which). V is TRBV6-5 and J is TRBJ2-2; no definite D call. The CDR3 spells CASTRDTGELFF. CDR3 nucleotides: TGTGCCAGCACCAGAGACACCGGGGAGCTGTTTTTT.